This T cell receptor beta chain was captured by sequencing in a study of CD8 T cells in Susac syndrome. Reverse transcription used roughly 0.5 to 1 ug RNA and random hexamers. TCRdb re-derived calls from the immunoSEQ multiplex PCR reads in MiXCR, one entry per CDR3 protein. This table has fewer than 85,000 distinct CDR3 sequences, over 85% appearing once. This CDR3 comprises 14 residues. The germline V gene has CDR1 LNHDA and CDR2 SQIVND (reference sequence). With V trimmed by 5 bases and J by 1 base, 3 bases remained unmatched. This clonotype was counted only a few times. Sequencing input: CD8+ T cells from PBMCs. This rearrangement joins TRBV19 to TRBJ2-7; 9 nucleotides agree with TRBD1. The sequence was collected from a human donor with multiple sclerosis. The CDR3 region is CASSYGQGSYEQYF. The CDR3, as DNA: TGTGCCAGTAGTTACGGACAGGGGTCCTACGAGCAGTACTTC.